Listed here are 26 T cell receptor beta chains from one sample, sequenced in a study of blood T cell repertoires in COVID-19. Here immunoSEQ multiplex PCR was the method, and the copy in TCRdb shows in-frame clones only, minus some. The data hold 150,000 to 200,000 clones, with around 80% observed a single time. Sequenced: peripheral blood. These receptors were taken from a woman aged 55-69 years with COVID-19, enrolled during active disease.

J is TRBJ2-7 and V is TRBV6-1, with a tentative D call TRBD1 (6 bases). Trimming shortened V by 3 bases and J by 3 bases, and 15 bases separated the two germline ends. The CDR3 runs to 15 residues. From germline, CDR1 is MNHNS and CDR2 SASEGT. The chain's CDR3 is CASSDMYRVYYEQYF. The CDR3 DNA reads as TGTGCCAGCAGTGACATGTACAGGGTGTACTACGAGCAGTACTTC.

The chain has TRBV28 and TRBJ2-7; D perhaps matches TRBD1 (5 bases). V gave up 5 bases and J gave up 9 bases, with 11 bases separating them. The CDR3 extends over 11 amino acids. Germline CDR1 and CDR2: MDHEN and SYDVKM. CDR3 protein: CASSRKGAQYV. The DNA of the CDR3 is TGTGCCAGCAGTCGCAAAGGGGCGCAGTACGTC.

This sequence joins TRBV19 and TRBJ2-5; TRBD2 is a possible D gene (5 bases). The length of the CDR3 is 15 residues. Germline V gives CDR1 LNHDA, CDR2 SQIVND (reference sequence). Trimming cost V 3 bases and J 1 base, with 12 bases left between them. The DNA for the CDR3 is TGTGCCAGTAGTATTGGAGGAAACACCCAAGAGACCCAGTACTTC. Residues: CASSIGGNTQETQYF.

The chain combines TRBV2 with TRBJ1-2; D is possibly TRBD1 (6 bases). Germline loops: CDR1 SNHLY, CDR2 FYNNEI. The CDR3 has 13 amino acids. Trimming left V 6 bases short and J 8 bases short, with 16 bases between. The CDR3 nucleotides are TGTGCCAGCAGCGTTACCGGGACAATAGGCTACACCTTC. Translating it yields CASSVTGTIGYTF.

The CDR3 is CASSLPRQATSYNEQFF. CDR3 coding DNA: TGTGCCAGCAGTTTACCCCGACAGGCAACATCGTACAATGAGCAGTTCTTC. This chain uses TRBV28 with TRBJ2-1, with TRBD1 as a possible D gene (6 bases). Trimming removed 2 bases at V and 4 bases at J, with 18 bases between. Germline V lookup: CDR1 MDHEN, CDR2 SYDVKM. This CDR3 comprises 17 residues.

The V call is TRBV27, the J call TRBJ2-6; D remains unclear. The V end was cut by 5 bases, the J end by 2 bases, with 7 bases between. The CDR3 runs 14 residues. CDR1 is MNHEY and CDR2 is SMNVEV in the germline V gene (reference sequence). In nucleotides, the CDR3 is TGTGCCAGCAGTCCCCTAACTGGGGCCAACGTCCTGACTTTC. This translates into CASSPLTGANVLTF.

The genes are TRBV24-1 and TRBJ2-2; TRBD1 is a possible D gene (6 bases). Germline CDR1 reads KGHDR; CDR2 reads SFDVKD. Between the trimmed V and J ends, which lost 5 bases and 1 base, there was a span of 13 bases. CDR3 length: 16 residues. The CDR3 sequence is CATSVTQTGNTGELFF. DNA for the CDR3: TGTGCCACCAGTGTCACCCAGACAGGGAACACCGGGGAGCTGTTTTTT.

The chain has TRBV5-1 and TRBJ2-2; 8 positions agree with TRBD1. CDR1 SGHRS and CDR2 YFSETQ come from the germline V gene. The CDR3 length is 16 residues. Losses at the gene ends were 4 bases for V and 4 bases for J; bases not matched to a gene: 9. CDR3 protein: CASSTPTGEVTGELFF. The CDR3 DNA sequence: TGCGCCAGCAGCACCCCGACAGGGGAGGTCACCGGGGAGCTGTTTTTT.

This clone was seen once. The genes are TRBV9 and TRBJ2-7; D remains ambiguous. This CDR3 is 11 amino acids long. Germline CDR1 reads SGDLS; CDR2 reads YYNGEE. Trimming removed 7 bases at V and 4 bases at J, with 9 bases between. CDR3 bases: TGTGCCAGCCCGCTAGTTTACGAGCAGTACGTC. This encodes CASPLVYEQYV.

The chain's CDR3 is CASSISGQGSYEQYF. The CDR3 DNA reads as TGTGCCAGTAGTATTTCCGGACAGGGATCCTACGAGCAGTACTTC. The rearrangement joins TRBV19 to TRBJ2-7, with TRBD1 matching over 8 bases. From germline, CDR1 is LNHDA and CDR2 SQIVND (reference sequence). The CDR3 covers 15 residues. Unmatched junction bases numbered 5, after V lost 3 bases and J lost 1 base.

V gene TRBV21-1 combines with J gene TRBJ1-1. TRBV21-1 is assigned pseudogene status. The CDR3 spans 16 residues. CDR3 bases: TGTGCCAGCGAGGAGCCGGAGAGGCGTTATGGAACTGAAGCTTTCTTT. It specifies CASEEPERRYGTEAFF.

DNA of the CDR3: TGTGCCAGCAGCTCGGGACTAGCGGTCAACAATGAGCAGTTCTTC. It is translated as CASSSGLAVNNEQFF. The genes are TRBV9 and TRBJ2-1; 11 nucleotides line up with TRBD2. This CDR3 is built from 15 residues. Losses at the gene ends were 4 bases for V and 5 bases for J; bases not matched to a gene: 5. Germline loops: CDR1 SGDLS, CDR2 YYNGEE.

Only a few counts were recorded for this clone. The rearrangement links TRBV28 to TRBJ2-1; tentative D call: TRBD2 (6 bases). V was cut by 7 bases and J by 10 bases, with 20 bases left in between. Germline V gene lookup returns CDR1 MDHEN and CDR2 SYDVKM. CDR3 size: 14 residues. The CDR3: CASTPTGTFREQFF. The DNA of the CDR3 is TGTGCCAGCACCCCGACGGGGACTTTCAGGGAGCAGTTCTTC. The complete variable domain, with remaining parts taken from reference TRBV28 and TRBJ2-1, reads DVKVTQSSRYLVKRTGEKVFLECVQDMDHENMFWYRQDPGLGLRLIYFSYDVKMKEKGDIPEGYSVSREKKERFSLILESASTNQTSMYLCASTPTGTFREQFFGPGTRLTVL.

This clone was observed once. The rearrangement joins TRBV29-1 to TRBJ1-4, with 8 bases aligning to TRBD1. In germline, CDR1 is SQVTM, CDR2 ANQGSEA. V trimming: 4 bases; J trimming: 6 bases; junction bases outside the gene matches: 13. CDR3 length: 16 amino acids. The CDR3: CSVGGVSGGGYEKLFF. Written as DNA, the CDR3 is TGCAGCGTTGGTGGGGTATCAGGGGGCGGGTATGAAAAACTGTTTTTT. Based on the CDR3 plus reference TRBV29-1 and TRBJ1-4, the full variable domain is SAVISQKPSRDICQRGTSLTIQCQVDSQVTMMFWYRQQPGQSLTLIATANQGSEATYESGFVIDKFPISRPNLTFSTLTVSNMSPEDSSIYLCSVGGVSGGGYEKLFFGSGTQLSVL.

The gene calls are TRBV2 and TRBJ1-6; no firm D call. Trimming shortened V by 10 bases and J by 7 bases, and 14 bases separated the two germline ends. The CDR3 totals 13 residues. In germline, CDR1 is SNHLY, CDR2 FYNNEI. The CDR3 here is CATRADLNSPLHF. CDR3 DNA: TGTGCCACCCGGGCGGACTTAAATTCACCCCTCCACTTT. The full variable domain, rest sourced from reference TRBV2 and TRBJ1-6, is EPEVTQTPSHQVTQMGQEVILRCVPISNHLYFYWYRQILGQKVEFLVSFYNNEISEKSEIFDDQFSVERPDGSNFTLKIRSTKLEDSAMYFCATRADLNSPLHFGNGTRLTVT.

V gene TRBV7-9 combines with J gene TRBJ1-6; 11 nucleotides line up with TRBD1. The CDR3 runs 17 residues. Germline trimming cut 3 bases from V and 7 bases from J; bases unmatched to any gene: 8. CDR1 and CDR2 from the germline V gene are SEHNR and FQNEAQ (reference sequence). Here the CDR3 DNA reads TGTGCCAGCAGCTTCGGACAGGGGGCGAGAGGGAATTCACCCCTCCACTTT. This gives the protein CASSFGQGARGNSPLHF.

V and J are TRBV10-3 and TRBJ1-1, with TRBD1 matching over 7 bases. This CDR3 contains 16 residues. In germline, CDR1 is ENHRY, CDR2 SYGVKD. V shed 6 bases, J shed 0 bases, and the junction held 10 bases outside the gene matches. This CDR3 reads CAIRQARQGLNTEAFF. CDR3 bases: TGTGCCATCAGACAAGCCAGACAGGGATTGAACACTGAAGCTTTCTTT.

This chain connects TRBV5-6 to TRBJ2-2, with TRBD1 identical over 10 bases. The ends lost 5 bases at V and 7 bases at J; junction bases unmatched: 8. CDR3 length: 15 amino acids. In germline, CDR1 is SGHDT, CDR2 YYEEEE. CDR3 loop: CASRTGTGVFGELFF. The DNA of the CDR3 is TGTGCCAGCAGGACCGGGACAGGGGTCTTCGGGGAGCTGTTTTTT. Together with reference TRBV5-6 and TRBJ2-2, the CDR3 gives the full variable domain: DAGVTQSPTHLIKTRGQQVTLRCSPKSGHDTVSWYQQALGQGPQFIFQYYEEEERQRGNFPDRFSGHQFPNYSSELNVNALLLGDSALYLCASRTGTGVFGELFFGEGSRLTVL.

The chain couples TRBV3-1 (or the pseudogene TRBV3-2) to TRBJ2-3, with D possibly being TRBD2 (5 bases). The germline CDR1 and CDR2 sequences are LGHDT and YNNKEL (reference sequence). V was shortened by 0 bases and J by 6 bases, with 13 bases between the two germline ends. The CDR3 has 15 amino acids. CDR3 DNA sequence: TGTGCCAGCAGCCAAGACGCCTCGACTATTGATACGCAGTATTTT. Amino acid sequence: CASSQDASTIDTQYF.

The rearrangement links TRBV18 to TRBJ2-7; 10 bases match TRBD2. There are 15 residues in the CDR3. The J segment lost 5 bases and the V segment lost 2 bases, leaving 6 bases of the junction unmatched. Germline-derived CDR1 and CDR2 are KGHSH and LQKENI. The chain's CDR3 is CASSPLASGGHEQYV. Written as DNA, the CDR3 is TGTGCCAGCTCACCATTGGCTAGCGGGGGACACGAGCAGTACGTC.

The chain links TRBV2 to TRBJ2-1; 10 nucleotides agree with TRBD2. J gave up 6 bases and V 3 bases, and 8 bases lay outside the gene matches. Germline loops: CDR1 SNHLY, CDR2 FYNNEI. CDR3 length: 16 residues. The CDR3 region has the DNA TGTGCCAGCAGTGAGAGGAGCGGGAGGGCTCCCAATGAGCAGTTCTTC. Protein product: CASSERSGRAPNEQFF.

The CDR3 sequence: CASSFRGRGNTIYF. The CDR3 DNA follows: TGTGCCAGCAGCTTCAGGGGTCGTGGAAACACCATATATTTT. The chain combines TRBV11-2 with TRBJ1-3; TRBD1 might be the D (6 bases). This CDR3 comprises 14 residues. With 3 bases removed from V and 3 bases from J, the gap between germline ends came to 9 bases. The germline CDR1 and CDR2 sequences are SGHAT and FQNNGV.

This rearrangement joins TRBV2 to TRBJ2-3; D unresolved. V was clipped by 5 bases and J by 1 base, with 13 bases between them. The CDR3 has 15 residues. Germline lookup yields CDR1 SNHLY and CDR2 FYNNEI. This chain's CDR3 is CASSPQGQGTDTQYF. For the CDR3, the DNA is TGTGCCAGCAGTCCTCAAGGCCAGGGCACAGATACGCAGTATTTT.

The chain combines TRBV27 with TRBJ1-2; no clear D gene. V shed 2 bases and J shed 4 bases, with 8 bases lying between them. This CDR3 contains 13 residues. From germline, CDR1 is MNHEY and CDR2 SMNVEV (reference sequence). CDR3 DNA sequence: TGTGCCAGCAGTTTACTTTCAGGCTATGGCTACACCTTC. Amino acids: CASSLLSGYGYTF.

Many counts were recorded for this clone. The chain has TRBV3-1 (or the pseudogene TRBV3-2) and TRBJ2-3; 14 bases fit TRBD2. Unmatched junction bases numbered 5, after V lost 2 bases and J lost 4 bases. The CDR3 sequence is 17 residues long. Looked up from germline, CDR1 is LGHDT and CDR2 is YNNKEL (reference sequence). The CDR3 DNA sequence: TGTGCCAGCAGCCAAAGGGGACTAGCGGGAGTCTCAGATACGCAGTATTTT. It encodes CASSQRGLAGVSDTQYF.

This chain links TRBV4-2 with TRBJ1-2, with a weak D call TRBD1 (6 bases). Trimming stripped 2 bases from V and 0 bases from J, with 13 bases between. CDR1 LGHNA and CDR2 YNFKEQ come from the germline V gene. The CDR3 is 16 residues long. The CDR3 DNA sequence: TGTGCCAGCAGCCAACGACTCCAGGGGACTAACTATGGCTACACCTTC. Protein: CASSQRLQGTNYGYTF.